Listed below are T cell receptor beta chains from one sample, sequenced in a study of CD8 T cells in ankylosing spondylitis. TCRdb recomputed calls from the 5' RACE reads with MiXCR, one row per CDR3 protein. The table includes about 130,000 distinct CDR3 sequences, just under 7.5% detected once. Sample: blood, either unsorted or a sorted T cell fraction (not recorded which). These receptors all come from a female donor with ankylosing spondylitis or in good health (not recorded which). Both conserved end residues are part of each CDR3. Fields, in order: V gene, clone size, D gene, J gene, CDR3 protein, CDR3 DNA. A D gene is named only where the DNA matches it firmly. Expanded clones are given a class, and other clones once, few, many or no size at all.

>TRBV10-3|many|.|TRBJ2-1
CAISELGHEQFF
TGTGCCATCAGTGAACTAGGCCATGAGCAGTTCTTC
>TRBV5-1|many|.|TRBJ2-5
CASSVQTVQETQYF
TGCGCCAGCAGCGTACAGACAGTTCAAGAGACCCAGTACTTC
>TRBV5-1|many|.|TRBJ1-1
CASSLLQQENTEAFF
TGCGCCAGCAGCTTACTTCAACAGGAGAACACTGAAGCTTTCTTT
>TRBV6-1|many|.|TRBJ1-6
CASRREGESSPLHF
TGTGCCAGCAGGAGGGAAGGGGAGAGTTCACCCCTCCACTTT
>TRBV5-4|many|.|TRBJ1-6
CASSSEDRVNSPLHF
TGTGCCAGCAGCTCGGAGGACAGAGTCAATTCACCCCTCCACTTT
>TRBV4-1|many|.|TRBJ2-5
CASSQDESTQGRETQYF
TGCGCCAGCAGCCAAGATGAATCTACCCAGGGGAGGGAGACCCAGTACTTC
>TRBV3-1|many|TRBD2|TRBJ2-7
CASSEGLGEQYF
TGTGCCAGCAGCGAGGGACTAGGCGAGCAGTACTTC
>TRBV29-1|many|TRBD2|TRBJ2-1
CSVGLAGGYYNEQFF
TGCAGCGTTGGACTAGCGGGGGGGTATTACAATGAGCAGTTCTTC
>TRBV7-9|many|TRBD1|TRBJ1-1
CASSLDRGSTNTEAFF
TGTGCCAGCAGCTTGGACAGGGGATCCACGAACACTGAAGCTTTCTTT
>TRBV5-1|many|.|TRBJ2-3
CASSLWLRGSGDTQYF
TGCGCCAGCAGCTTGTGGTTGAGGGGGTCTGGTGATACGCAGTATTTT
>TRBV29-1|many|.|TRBJ2-1
CSVPLSSYNEQFF
TGCAGCGTTCCCTTGAGCTCCTACAATGAGCAGTTCTTC
>TRBV4-1|.|.|TRBJ1-5
CASSPLGHRNQPQHF
TGCGCCAGCAGCCCCCTCGGACACCGCAATCAGCCCCAGCATTTT
>TRBV9|many|.|TRBJ2-1
CASSVVADNEQFF
TGTGCCAGCAGCGTAGTGGCAGACAATGAGCAGTTCTTC
>TRBV3-1|many|.|TRBJ2-1
CASSQDLGSSYNEQFF
TGTGCCAGCAGCCAAGATCTGGGGAGCTCCTACAATGAGCAGTTCTTC
>TRBV7-2|many|.|TRBJ1-5
CASSTWIDQPQHF
TGTGCCAGCAGCACCTGGATCGATCAGCCCCAGCATTTT
>TRBV20-1|many|.|TRBJ2-2
CSARKSRGAGELFF
TGCAGTGCTAGAAAGTCACGAGGGGCCGGGGAGCTGTTTTTT
>TRBV7-2|many|.|TRBJ1-1
CASSPGPGTEAFF
TGTGCCAGCAGCCCTGGGCCGGGCACTGAAGCTTTCTTT
>TRBV29-1|many|TRBD2|TRBJ2-1
CSDQTFSGGQFF
TGCAGCGACCAAACCTTTAGCGGGGGGCAGTTCTTC
>TRBV6-2/TRBV6-3|many|.|TRBJ2-1
CASSYRDYNEQFF
TGTGCCAGCAGTTACCGGGACTACAATGAGCAGTTCTTC
>TRBV4-1|few|TRBD2|TRBJ2-1
CASSQTLAGVFHEQFF
TGCGCCAGCAGCCAGACACTAGCGGGGGTGTTCCATGAGCAGTTCTTC
>TRBV28|many|.|TRBJ1-5
CASSSDGTKGADF
TGTGCCAGCAGTTCAGATGGGACAAAGGGAGCAGATTTT
>TRBV30|few|TRBD2|TRBJ2-1
CAWSMGTSVYNEQFF
TGTGCCTGGAGTATGGGGACTAGCGTATACAATGAGCAGTTCTTC
>TRBV9|many|.|TRBJ1-4
CASSVDHPSGKLFF
TGTGCCAGCAGCGTAGACCACCCATCGGGGAAACTGTTTTTT
>TRBV12-3/TRBV12-4|many|TRBD1|TRBJ1-1
CASSLYRGGTEAFF
TGTGCCAGCAGTTTGTACAGGGGGGGCACTGAAGCTTTCTTT
>TRBV6-1|many|.|TRBJ1-4
CASTGPLEKNEKLFF
TGTGCCAGCACCGGGCCACTAGAAAAAAATGAAAAACTGTTTTTT
>TRBV4-1|many|.|TRBJ1-1
CASSGDERMNTEAFF
TGCGCCAGCAGCGGGGACGAAAGGATGAACACTGAAGCTTTCTTT
>TRBV28|many|TRBD1|TRBJ1-5
CASSTRGLGNQPQHF
TGTGCCAGCAGCACGAGGGGGCTTGGCAATCAGCCCCAGCATTTT
>TRBV27|many|TRBD2|TRBJ2-7
CATHGGSGGQYEQYF
TGTGCCACCCACGGAGGAAGCGGGGGGCAATACGAGCAGTACTTC
>TRBV6-4|many|.|TRBJ1-5
CASSESADSNQPQHF
TGTGCCAGCAGTGAGTCCGCCGATAGCAATCAGCCCCAGCATTTT